This T cell receptor (beta chain) stems from a study of blood T cell repertoires in COVID-19. The wider study: Some COVID-19 samples were acute and others convalescent; all came from the United States, Italy and Spain. T cells, B-cell-depleted T cells, or PBMCs supplied cDNA or gDNA.

Trimming at V came to 6 bases and at J to 6 bases, leaving 5 bases not matched to a gene. The CDR3 spans 15 residues. Germline V lookup: CDR1 LGHDT, CDR2 YNNKEL (reference sequence). Original analysis: How many nucleated cells were present was estimated from reference gene primer amplification. Generated by immunoSEQ multiplex PCR, the TCRdb table keeps only in-frame clones and is missing some. V, J and clone size are those of that table, while D and trimming were read from the DNA. The data show 110,000 to 150,000 clones, with 79% seen just once and under 10% held by the top ten. Sequenced material: peripheral blood. This chain connects TRBV3-1 (or the pseudogene TRBV3-2) to TRBJ2-1; 13 nucleotides agree with TRBD2. The source is a man aged 50 to 59 with active or convalescent COVID-19. The CDR3 loop is CASSQLAGGFNEQFF. The DNA for the CDR3 is TGTGCCAGCAGTCAACTAGCGGGAGGGTTCAATGAGCAGTTCTTC.